These 18 T cell receptor beta chains were all obtained from the same sample, sequenced in a study of early T cells in non-severe SARS-CoV-2 infection. From the 5' RACE reads, TCRdb called clonotypes with MiXCR, one entry per CDR3 protein. Of some 60,000 distinct CDR3 sequences in the sample, approximately 9.3% were seen once. The source material was whole blood. The receptors were gathered from an adult who was a healthcare worker with PCR-confirmed SARS-CoV-2 infection or an uninfected control (not recorded which).

The table lists this clonotype with many counts. Mismatch with germline at one junction end may stem from a read error. The chain carries TRBV5-1 and TRBJ2-7; 11 bases fit TRBD2. Per the germline V gene, CDR1 is SGHRS and CDR2 is YFSETQ. The CDR3 loop spans 16 amino acids. The CDR3 DNA reads TGCGCCAGCAGTTTGGGCTACGGGACTAGCGGTTACGAGCAGTACTTC. It specifies CASSLGYGTSGYEQYF.

In DNA form, the CDR3 reads TGCAGTGCTAGTAGGGGCGGGGCCAACGTCCTGACTTTC. Translation: CSASRGGANVLTF. The chain carries TRBV20-1 and TRBJ2-6; possible D gene TRBD1, 5 bases. Deletions cut 3 bases from V and 4 bases from J, with 7 bases between. Per the germline V gene, CDR1 is DFQATT and CDR2 is SNEGSKA (reference sequence). This CDR3 contains 13 residues.

This clonotype was seen ten or more times. CDR3 residues: CASSLSGPTGHYF. As DNA, the CDR3 is TGTGCCAGCAGCTTAAGTGGGCCGACGGGACACTACTTC. The rearrangement joins TRBV7-9 to TRBJ2-7, with D tentatively TRBD1 (6 bases). V was trimmed by 2 bases and J by 13 bases, leaving 18 bases between them. Germline V CDR1 and CDR2: SEHNR, FQNEAQ (reference sequence). The CDR3 totals 13 residues. Full variable domain (rest looked up from reference TRBV7-9 and TRBJ2-7): DTGVSQNPRHKITKRGQNVTFRCDPISEHNRLYWYRQTLGQGPEFLTYFQNEAQLEKSRLLSDRFSAERPKGSFSTLEIQRTEQGDSAMYLCASSLSGPTGHYFGPGTRLTVT.

This clonotype was observed many times. This chain joins TRBV7-9 and TRBJ1-1; D not resolved. The CDR3 runs 15 residues. Deletions cut 5 bases from V and 1 base from J, with 14 bases between. From germline, CDR1 is SEHNR and CDR2 FQNEAQ (reference sequence). In DNA form, the CDR3 reads TGTGCCAGCAGCCCAGGTAACTGGGAGAACACTGAAGCTTTCTTT. It codes for CASSPGNWENTEAFF.

This clonotype has ten or more counts. CDR3 in DNA: TGCAGTGCTAGAGACCCCCAAACGGGGAACACTGAAGCTTTCTTT. Its translation: CSARDPQTGNTEAFF. J is TRBJ1-1 and V is TRBV20-1; the D is unclear. The V gene's germline CDR1 is DFQATT and CDR2 SNEGSKA (reference sequence). The CDR3 consists of 15 residues. The V gene lost 0 bases and the J gene lost 1 base, with 12 bases spanning the gap.

This clonotype was seen repeatedly, ten times or more. One end of the junction does not line up with germline, which may come from a read error. The J gene is TRBJ1-2, the V gene TRBV14, with D perhaps TRBD1 (6 bases). The CDR3 is 13 amino acids. The V gene's germline CDR1 is SGHDN and CDR2 FVKESK. The DNA for the CDR3 is TGTGCCAGCAGTCAAGGACAGAACTATGGCTACACCTTC. Its translation: CASSQGQNYGYTF.

V usage is TRBV20-1 and J usage is TRBJ2-1, with TRBD2 matching over 8 bases. Germline trimming cut 5 bases from V and 8 bases from J; bases unmatched to any gene: 5. The CDR3 contains 12 residues. The germline V gene has CDR1 DFQATT and CDR2 SNEGSKA (reference sequence). In DNA form, the CDR3 reads TGCAGTGCTCGCGGGGGGTGGGATGAGCAGTTCTTC. It encodes CSARGGWDEQFF.

The CDR3, as DNA: TGTGCCAGCGGACTAGCGGGAGTAGAGACCCAGTACTTC. It encodes CASGLAGVETQYF. The chain couples TRBV19 to TRBJ2-5, with 13 bases matching TRBD2. The CDR3 runs to 13 residues. V was pared by 9 bases and J by 4 bases, with 2 bases of the junction left unmatched. Germline V lookup: CDR1 LNHDA, CDR2 SQIVND (reference sequence).

The chain combines TRBV19 with TRBJ2-5, with 7 bases aligning to TRBD2. Germline CDR1 reads LNHDA; CDR2 reads SQIVND (reference sequence). With 5 bases clipped from V and 3 bases from J, the junction kept 9 bases outside the gene matches. CDR3 length equals 15 residues. CDR3 amino acids: CASSSPVLAEETQYF. In DNA form, the CDR3 reads TGTGCCAGTAGTTCCCCGGTGCTAGCGGAAGAGACCCAGTACTTC.

This clonotype was seen more than once but under ten times. The rearrangement joins TRBV30 to TRBJ1-1, with D possibly TRBD1 on 5 matching bases. There are 12 residues in the CDR3. V lost 5 bases and J lost 3, with 10 bases in between. Germline V gene sequence: CDR1 GTSNPN, CDR2 SVGIG (reference sequence). CDR3 in DNA: TGTGCCTGGGGTAGGGGAGACACTGAAGCTTTCTTT. Protein sequence: CAWGRGDTEAFF.

This clonotype has ten or more counts. The chain joins TRBV9 to TRBJ2-1; D unresolved. From germline, CDR1 is SGDLS and CDR2 YYNGEE. V was pared by 0 bases and J by 2 bases, with 9 bases between. This CDR3 has 15 residues. CDR3 sequence: CASSVAQRAYNEQFF. Here the CDR3 DNA reads TGTGCCAGCAGCGTAGCCCAAAGAGCCTACAATGAGCAGTTCTTC.

This clonotype was counted at least ten times. The chain links TRBV12-3 or TRBV12-4 to TRBJ2-2, with TRBD1 as a possible D gene (6 bases). V was trimmed by 4 bases and J by 7 bases, leaving 10 bases between them. This CDR3 has 13 amino acids. For the CDR3, the DNA is TGTGCCAGCAGTTCTTACAGGGTCGGGGAGCTGTTTTTT. Amino acid sequence: CASSSYRVGELFF.

This clonotype came up many times. The V gene is TRBV11-2, the J gene TRBJ2-7, with D possibly TRBD1 on 6 matching bases. This CDR3 is built from 14 residues. Germline V gene sequence: CDR1 SGHAT, CDR2 FQNNGV. V lost 5 bases and J 3 bases, leaving 14 bases between the germline ends. The CDR3 region has the DNA TGTGCCAGCAGCAACCTCCGACAGGTCTACGAGCAGTACTTC. Translated: CASSNLRQVYEQYF.

The CDR3 sequence is CASSDQPGHPNSPLHF. The CDR3, as DNA: TGTGCCAGCAGCGATCAACCCGGACACCCAAATTCACCCCTCCACTTT. The V and J genes are TRBV25-1 and TRBJ1-6, with D perhaps matching TRBD1 (5 bases). V was clipped by 6 bases and J by 7 bases, with 19 bases between them. There are 16 residues in the CDR3. Looked up from germline, CDR1 is MGHDK and CDR2 is SYGVNS.

There are many counts of this clonotype. The chain couples TRBV29-1 to TRBJ2-7; no firm D call. With 1 base removed from V and 0 bases from J, the gap between germline ends came to 10 bases. There are 14 residues in the CDR3. Germline CDR1 is SQVTM and CDR2 is ANQGSEA. CDR3 loop: CSVEVQTVSYEQYF. DNA for the CDR3: TGCAGCGTTGAAGTACAGACCGTCTCCTACGAGCAGTACTTC.

The table lists this clonotype with a few counts. This sequence joins TRBV20-1 and TRBJ1-1, with D unresolved. V was trimmed by 6 bases and J by 1 base, leaving 15 bases between them. Germline V gene sequence: CDR1 DFQATT, CDR2 SNEGSKA (reference sequence). There are 14 residues in the CDR3. The CDR3 DNA follows: TGCAGTGCCTTGAGGGTTATAGGGAACACTGAAGCTTTCTTT. Protein product: CSALRVIGNTEAFF.

Regarding this clonotype: A single base separates this from a much larger clone, so it may be a read error. In this CDR3 the conserved last residue, phenylalanine or tryptophan, is missing, so a read error is likely. This chain connects TRBV5-4 to TRBJ2-3; D gene uncertain. Trimming cost V 0 bases and J 3 bases, with 5 bases left between them. The V gene's germline CDR1 is SGHNT and CDR2 YYREEE (reference sequence). The CDR3 loop spans 13 amino acids. The CDR3 is CASSLAGTDTQYL. CDR3 nucleotides: TGTGCCAGCAGCTTGGCGGGTACAGATACGCAGTATCTT.

In this sample, this clonotype turned up many times. The J gene is TRBJ2-7, the V gene TRBV9; D unresolved. This CDR3 has 14 residues. CDR1 and CDR2 (germline): SGDLS, YYNGEE. The ends were cut back, 2 bases at V and 6 bases at J, with 15 bases in the middle. CDR3 DNA: TGTGCCAGCAGCGTGTATCAGACGTCGGCCGAGCAGTACTTC. It yields the protein CASSVYQTSAEQYF.